This TCR beta chain was identified during a study of T cell responses to AZD1222 COVID-19 vaccine. Overall study findings and caveats: Among AZD1222 vaccinees, only 6 or 7 were seropositive at baseline.

Repertoires were generated with immunoSEQ multiplex PCR, while TCRdb's copy carries only in-frame clones and drops some. This sample yields approximately 130,000 clones, of which around 90% are seen a single time; under 4.5% belongs to the top ten. Trimming left V 0 bases short and J 0 bases short, with 9 bases between. The V gene's germline CDR1 is KGHSH and CDR2 LQKENI. This CDR3 is built from 15 residues. On this clone: The target antigen is unknown.

This sequence joins TRBV18 and TRBJ2-7; D is undetermined. The clonotype originates from an adult who received the MenACWY meningococcal vaccine as a control. Material: peripheral blood, obtained 28 days after the second dose of the MenACWY control vaccine. Written as DNA, the CDR3 is TGTGCCAGCTCACCACCGGGATGGAGCTCCTACGAGCAGTACTTC. This codes for CASSPPGWSSYEQYF.